This T cell receptor (beta chain) is from a study of somatic mutations in cytotoxic T cells in rheumatoid arthritis. Study-level findings and limits: Measurement of CD8+ T-cell clonality revealed no significant difference between rheumatoid arthritis patients and age-matched healthy controls. Patients with a largest CD8+ clone exceeding 20% of CD8+ cells numbered about an eighth of the 65.

V shed 7 bases, J shed 3 bases, and the junction held 10 bases outside the gene matches. The V gene's germline CDR1 is SGHTA and CDR2 FQGNSA. The CDR3 loop spans 15 amino acids. Relative to its sample, this clone is large (0.1 to 1%). Its antigen remains unknown. TCRdb's table, derived via immunoSEQ multiplex PCR, lists solely in-frame clones and lacks some. This table has about 11,000 clones, approximately 70% appearing once. What was sequenced was CD8+ T cells sorted from blood. The gene calls are TRBV7-2 and TRBJ2-7; TRBD1 matches 9 bases. The TCR comes from a man aged 60-69 years in good health. The CDR3 loop reads CASKISGTGIYEQYF. CDR3 coding DNA: TGTGCCAGCAAGATTTCCGGGACAGGGATCTACGAGCAGTACTTC.